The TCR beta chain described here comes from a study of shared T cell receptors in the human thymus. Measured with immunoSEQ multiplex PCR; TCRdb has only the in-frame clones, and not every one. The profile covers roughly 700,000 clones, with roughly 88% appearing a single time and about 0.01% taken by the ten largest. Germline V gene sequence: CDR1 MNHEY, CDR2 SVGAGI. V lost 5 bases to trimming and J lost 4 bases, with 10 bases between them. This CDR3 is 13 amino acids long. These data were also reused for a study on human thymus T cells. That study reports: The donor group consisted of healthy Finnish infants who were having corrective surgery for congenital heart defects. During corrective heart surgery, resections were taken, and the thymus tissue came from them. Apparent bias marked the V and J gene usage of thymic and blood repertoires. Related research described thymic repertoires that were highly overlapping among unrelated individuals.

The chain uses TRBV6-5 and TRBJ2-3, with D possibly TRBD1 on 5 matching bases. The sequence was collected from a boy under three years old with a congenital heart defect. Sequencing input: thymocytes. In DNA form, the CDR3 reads TGTGCCAGCAGTCCCAGGGTCCCAGATACGCAGTATTTT. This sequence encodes CASSPRVPDTQYF.